This T cell receptor (beta chain) derives from a study of spatial heterogeneity in lung cancer (dated by TCRdb to about 2019). Broadly, across the study: Beta-chain transcripts were consistently detected in greater numbers than alpha-chain transcripts, which likely reflects a higher abundance of beta-chain transcripts. In tumor regions, TCR transcript counts showed a strong correlation with a T cell transcriptional module score derived from matched bulk RNA-seq. In the raw uncorrected reads, each unique combination of TCR and UMI appeared on average more than ten times. At surgery, both alpha and beta chains were TCR-sequenced in roughly 200 tumor regions, roughly 64 matched nontumor lung samples and some 58 PBMC samples. The study linked features of the TCR repertoire to counts of nonsynonymous mutations, which were determined by whole-exome sequencing of tumor tissue. In non-small cell lung cancer, the study made a quantitative comparison of TCR alpha and beta repertoires among multiple tumor regions, matched nontumor lung and blood. General findings and caveats noted by the study authors: Confirming at a functional level the hypothesis that regional TCRs recognize regional mutations was considered to require additional single-cell paired TCR alpha and beta sequencing. The number of expanded intratumoral alpha and beta TCRs correlated with the tumor nonsynonymous mutation count. Estimated TCR-seq coverage of tumor T cells was only roughly 7% for alpha chains and around 14% for beta chains. Counts of ubiquitous and regional expanded TCRs correlated with counts of ubiquitous and regional nonsynonymous mutations, respectively.

The time point label of this sample denotes: sample taken at primary tumor resection. Samples were obtained from roughly 72 patients with early-stage, untreated non-small cell lung cancer from the lung TRACERx cohort. For TCR sequencing, whole RNA was extracted from tumor and nontumor lung tissue, or from cryopreserved PBMC samples, and no cell sorting was done. Only patients for whom sufficient RNA was available from at least two tumor regions were selected for TCR sequencing. A lung pathologist reviewed the tumor and adjacent nontumor lung specimens before the specimens were selected. By share, this clonotype ranks as medium-sized (0.01 to 0.1%). The antigen this receptor binds is unknown. No base qualities exist here, and no much larger clone lies one base off it. The library was prepared using 5' RACE. The sequencer was a NextSeq 500. In the TCR library protocol, a unique molecular identifier was attached to each TCR cDNA molecule so that PCR and sequencing errors could be corrected. In the authors' own workflow: TCR identification, UMI-based error correction and CDR3 extraction were performed with Decombinator tools. Expanded TCRs were defined as those above a frequency of 2 per 1,000, corresponding to the top 1% of the tumor frequency distribution. Expanded tumor TCRs were classed as regional if statistically deemed absent (corrected P<0.05) from at least one tumor region, otherwise ubiquitous. Rényi diversity was computed with the R vegan package after subsampling each repertoire 100 times to 5,000 TCRs. CDR3 similarity networks were built from amino acid triplet string-kernel similarity, connecting CDR3s with pairwise similarity above 0.82. TCRdb trimmed the raw reads at Q25, called clones with MiXCR and kept productive beta chains. Rows with a matching CDR3 protein are joined into one entry that keeps the most common DNA and genes. These V and J calls rely on TCRdb rather than the paper's analysis. Recorded for this sample are some 3,000 distinct CDR3 sequences; just under 35% of them occurred a single time. Of the sample, 12% falls within the top ten clones.

The germline ends are 7 bases apart after V is trimmed by 1 base and J by 9 bases. As encoded in the germline V gene (reference sequence), CDR1 is LGHDT while CDR2 is YNNKEL. Counted from cysteine to phenylalanine, this CDR3 has 12 amino acids. CDR3 DNA is the only sequence kept; it has 36 bases, read in frame from the first base. The V and J genes are TRBV3-1 and TRBJ1-5; the D gene identity is not certain. The sequence was obtained from a female donor with early-stage non-small cell lung cancer. The sequences come from lung tumor tissue, collected at surgery. In nucleotide form, the sequence is TGTGCCAGCAGCCAAGGGGTACGGCCCCAGCATTTT. Translation gives CASSQGVRPQHF.